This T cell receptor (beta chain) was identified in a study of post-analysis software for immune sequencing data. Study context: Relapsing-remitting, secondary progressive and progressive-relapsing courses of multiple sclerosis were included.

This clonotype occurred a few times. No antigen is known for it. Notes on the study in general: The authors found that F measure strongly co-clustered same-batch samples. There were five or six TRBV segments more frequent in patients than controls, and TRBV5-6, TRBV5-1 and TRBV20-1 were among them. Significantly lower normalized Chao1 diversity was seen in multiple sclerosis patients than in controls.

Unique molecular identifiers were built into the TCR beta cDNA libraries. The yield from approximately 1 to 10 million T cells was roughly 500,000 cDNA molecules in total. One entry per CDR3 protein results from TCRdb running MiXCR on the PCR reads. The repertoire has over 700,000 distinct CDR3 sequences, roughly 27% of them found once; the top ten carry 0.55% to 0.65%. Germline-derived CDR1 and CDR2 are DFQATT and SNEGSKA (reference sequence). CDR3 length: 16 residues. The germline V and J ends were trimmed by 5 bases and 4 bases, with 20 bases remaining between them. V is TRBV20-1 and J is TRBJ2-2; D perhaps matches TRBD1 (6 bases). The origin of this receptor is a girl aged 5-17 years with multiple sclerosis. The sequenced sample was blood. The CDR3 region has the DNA TGCAGTGCTCGTATGACTTACAGGGTCGGCACCGGGGAGCTGTTTTTT. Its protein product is CSARMTYRVGTGELFF.